The 31 T cell receptor beta chains given below trace back to one sample, sequenced in a study of T cells in Graves' hyperthyroidism and ophthalmopathy. RNA transcripts gave rise to amplified TCR beta CDR3 regions. The HTBI primer set was used in a first-round RT-PCR of the TCR CDR3. TCRdb fed the multiplex PCR reads into MiXCR, producing one record per CDR3 protein. The table has some 550,000 distinct CDR3 sequences, less than 25% seen once. The sequenced sample consisted of blood. Source of these receptors: a man between 18 and 35 years old with Graves' hyperthyroidism.

This clonotype was seen many times. The chain has TRBV6-5 and TRBJ1-2; tentatively, D is TRBD1 (5 bases). V lost 9 bases and J lost 4, with 15 bases in between. The germline V gene encodes CDR1 MNHEY and CDR2 SVGAGI. The CDR3 is 13 residues long. The CDR3 DNA sequence: TGTGCCAGTACCCCGACAGATTTCTATGGCTACACCTTC. Protein: CASTPTDFYGYTF.

This clonotype was observed many times. The rearrangement links TRBV12-5 to TRBJ2-2, with TRBD1 as a possible D gene (5 bases). Germline assignment: CDR1 LGHNT and CDR2 FRNRAP. The germline V and J ends were trimmed by 5 bases and 10 bases, with 14 bases remaining between them. The CDR3 extends over 13 amino acids. The CDR3: CASGQETAMELFF. DNA for the CDR3: TGTGCTAGTGGTCAAGAGACAGCAATGGAGCTGTTTTTT.

There are a few counts of this clonotype. The chain links TRBV28 to TRBJ1-1; tentative D call: TRBD1 (6 bases). Looked up from germline, CDR1 is MDHEN and CDR2 is SYDVKM. This CDR3 region has 17 residues. Trimming left V 5 bases short and J 2 bases short, with 21 bases between. The CDR3 DNA sequence: TGTGCCAGCAGTATTCCCGAGGGGCGGGGGGCTAACACTGAAGCTTTCTTT. This translates into CASSIPEGRGANTEAFF.

This clonotype was counted ten times or more. This chain joins TRBV11-2 and TRBJ2-7; no clear D gene. Trimming stripped 5 bases from V and 5 bases from J, with 10 bases between. The germline CDR1 and CDR2 sequences are SGHAT and FQNNGV. This CDR3 is 12 amino acids long. CDR3 sequence reads: CASSPSGDEQYF. CDR3 nucleotides: TGTGCCAGCAGCCCATCCGGCGACGAGCAGTACTTC.

This clonotype has ten or more counts. The genes are TRBV11-2 and TRBJ2-7; D not certain. The length of the CDR3 is 12 residues. From germline, CDR1 is SGHAT and CDR2 FQNNGV. Trimming cost V 1 base and J 8 bases, with 9 bases left between them. In DNA, the CDR3 is TGTGCCAGCAGCTTAGCGGTGGGCCAGCAGTACTTC. Translated, it gives CASSLAVGQQYF.

This sequence joins TRBV20-1 and TRBJ1-2; weak D call: TRBD1 (5 bases). Trimming pared 1 base from V and 1 base from J, leaving 10 bases between. This CDR3 has 14 amino acids. Per germline, CDR1 DFQATT and CDR2 SNEGSKA (reference sequence). The CDR3 sequence is CSARGGDINYGYTF. The CDR3 DNA sequence: TGCAGTGCTAGAGGAGGGGATATTAACTATGGCTACACCTTC.

The V call is TRBV20-1, the J call TRBJ2-4; 8 positions match TRBD1. Trimming at V came to 0 bases and at J to 3 bases, leaving 7 bases not matched to a gene. Germline-derived CDR1 and CDR2 are DFQATT and SNEGSKA (reference sequence). The CDR3 totals 16 residues. CDR3 amino acids: CSARDRGREGKNIQYF. DNA of the CDR3: TGCAGTGCTAGAGACAGGGGGCGCGAGGGCAAAAACATTCAGTACTTC.

At least ten counts were recorded for this clonotype. This chain uses TRBV6-1 with TRBJ1-5; 7 positions match TRBD1. CDR3 size: 14 residues. The germline gives CDR1 MNHNS, CDR2 SASEGT. The V and J ends lost 7 bases and 1 base, in that order; junction bases with no gene match: 4. CDR3 region: CASNPGQSNQPQHF. CDR3 nucleotide sequence: TGTGCCAGCAATCCGGGACAGAGCAATCAGCCCCAGCATTTT.

Many counts were recorded for this clonotype. This chain uses TRBV2 with TRBJ1-2; D is uncertain. Germline V CDR1 and CDR2: SNHLY, FYNNEI. Between the trimmed V and J ends, which lost 8 bases and 6 bases, there was a span of 7 bases. The CDR3 runs 10 residues. Here the CDR3 DNA reads TGTGCCAGCGGACGAGATGGCTACACCTTC. Translated: CASGRDGYTF.

The gene calls are TRBV6-1 and TRBJ2-5; either TRBD1 or TRBD2 may supply D (6 bases each). Germline V gene sequence: CDR1 MNHNS, CDR2 SASEGT. The CDR3 covers 13 residues. DNA of the CDR3: TGTCCCCGCCGGGACGGGGGCCCAGAGACCCAGTACTTC. This codes for CPRRDGGPETQYF.

The chain carries TRBV20-1 and TRBJ1-6; a possible D gene is TRBD1 (6 bases). The CDR3 has 14 residues. The V and J ends lost 6 bases and 9 bases respectively, with 18 bases between them. The germline gives CDR1 DFQATT, CDR2 SNEGSKA (reference sequence). The CDR3 spells CSAPTGFFGSPLHF. The CDR3 DNA sequence: TGCAGTGCCCCAACAGGGTTCTTCGGTTCACCCCTCCACTTT.

This clonotype has ten or more counts. The chain uses TRBV11-2 and TRBJ2-2, with D possibly TRBD1 on 9 matching bases. Per germline, CDR1 SGHAT and CDR2 FQNNGV. V lost 5 bases to trimming and J lost 2 bases, with 18 bases between them. The CDR3 totals 17 residues. CDR3 bases: TGTGCCAGCAGCCCCCGGGGGGGACAGGGTAACACCGGGGAGCTGTTTTTT. It specifies CASSPRGGQGNTGELFF.

This rearrangement joins TRBV7-2 to TRBJ2-7; D unclear. The germline gives CDR1 SGHTA, CDR2 FQGNSA. The length of the CDR3 is 15 residues. Deletions cut 1 base from V and 7 bases from J, with 17 bases between. The CDR3 sequence is CASSLDSQPLREQYF. The CDR3 DNA sequence: TGTGCCAGCAGCTTAGACTCTCAACCTCTACGAGAGCAGTACTTC.

This clonotype was counted many times. The V and J genes are TRBV9 and TRBJ1-1; D remains unclear. The V end was cut by 0 bases, the J end by 4 bases, with 10 bases between. CDR1 is SGDLS, CDR2 YYNGEE, per germline. The length of the CDR3 is 14 residues. The CDR3 DNA reads TGTGCCAGCAGCGTAGAAACGTGGGCCACTGAAGCTTTCTTT. Its protein product is CASSVETWATEAFF.

This chain uses TRBV6-1 with TRBJ1-1; D unresolved. From germline, CDR1 is MNHNS and CDR2 SASEGT. The CDR3 extends over 14 amino acids. The V end lost 5 bases, the J end lost 11 bases, and 21 bases lay between the germline ends. CDR3 region: CASSRAGHPRRAFF. CDR3 nucleotides: TGTGCCAGCAGTAGGGCGGGCCACCCAAGGAGGGCTTTCTTT.

In its sample, this clonotype was seen a few times. The V call is TRBV29-1, the J call TRBJ2-7; D is unclear. Germline V CDR1 and CDR2: SQVTM, ANQGSEA. The CDR3 loop spans 13 amino acids. The V and J ends lost 0 bases and 4 bases respectively, with 10 bases between them. CDR3 sequence: CSVEDKKSYEQYF. CDR3 DNA: TGCAGCGTTGAAGACAAGAAATCGTACGAGCAGTACTTC.

The sample holds many counts of this clonotype. The chain couples TRBV9 to TRBJ2-3, with unresolved D. The germline V and J ends were trimmed by 0 bases and 4 bases, with 9 bases remaining between them. The CDR3 length is 14 residues. Germline lookup yields CDR1 SGDLS and CDR2 YYNGEE. The CDR3, as DNA: TGTGCCAGCAGCGTAGGACACGACCCAGATACGCAGTATTTT. Protein sequence: CASSVGHDPDTQYF.

This clonotype has ten or more counts. CDR3: CASSQDWNTEAFF. The CDR3 region has the DNA TGCGCCAGCAGCCAAGACTGGAACACTGAAGCTTTCTTT. This chain uses TRBV4-1 with TRBJ1-1; D not certain. Trimming pared 0 bases from V and 1 base from J, leaving 3 bases between. Germline V gene sequence: CDR1 MGHRA, CDR2 YSYEKL. The CDR3 length is 13 residues.

This clonotype was seen ten or more times. The V call is TRBV12-5, the J call TRBJ2-5; a weak D match, TRBD1 (6 bases). In germline, CDR1 is LGHNT, CDR2 FRNRAP. With 7 bases removed from V and 3 bases from J, the gap between germline ends came to 12 bases. This CDR3 has 13 amino acids. The CDR3 coding sequence is TGTGCTAGTGCTTCGCGGACAGAAGAGACCCAGTACTTC. Encoded protein: CASASRTEETQYF. Full variable domain (rest looked up from reference TRBV12-5 and TRBJ2-5): DARVTQTPRHKVTEMGQEVTMRCQPILGHNTVFWYRQTMMQGLELLAYFRNRAPLDDSGMPKDRFSAEMPDATLATLKIQPSEPRDSAVYFCASASRTEETQYFGPGTRLLVL.

This clonotype was seen repeatedly, ten times or more. The chain joins TRBV6-1 to TRBJ1-5; possible D gene TRBD1, 6 bases. The germline V gene has CDR1 MNHNS and CDR2 SASEGT. This CDR3 has 17 residues. V lost 2 bases to trimming and J lost 7 bases, with 21 bases between them. Here the CDR3 DNA reads TGTGCCAGCAGTGAAAAGAGGTGGGGGGGCCATGGGCAGCCCCAGCATTTT. Translated, it gives CASSEKRWGGHGQPQHF.

The rearrangement links TRBV7-3 to TRBJ1-1; 10 positions match TRBD1. V lost 5 bases, J lost 6 bases, and 6 bases stayed unmatched. Germline V lookup: CDR1 SGHTA, CDR2 FQGTGA. The CDR3 contains 14 residues. CDR3 DNA sequence: TGTGCCAGCAGCCCAGGACAGGGGGTCCCTGAAGCTTTCTTT. This encodes CASSPGQGVPEAFF.

The chain recombines TRBV11-2 with TRBJ1-1; D is ambiguous. This CDR3 region has 14 residues. V was trimmed by 1 base and J by 3 bases, leaving 9 bases between them. The germline V gene has CDR1 SGHAT and CDR2 FQNNGV. The CDR3 is CASSLVLEHTEAFF. In DNA form, the CDR3 reads TGTGCCAGCAGCTTAGTTCTGGAGCACACTGAAGCTTTCTTT.

This clonotype has ten or more counts. The chain couples TRBV12-3 or TRBV12-4 to TRBJ2-2; TRBD1 is a possible D gene (5 bases). V shed 8 bases and J shed 6 bases, with 10 bases lying between them. CDR3 size: 12 residues. The CDR3 nucleotides read TGTGCCAGCGATTTGGGGCCCGGGGAGCTGTTTTTT. Translated, it gives CASDLGPGELFF.

The chain links TRBV5-1 to TRBJ2-5; maybe TRBD2 (6 bases). Per germline, CDR1 SGHRS and CDR2 YFSETQ. V was clipped by 0 bases and J by 3 bases, with 12 bases between them. The CDR3 covers 15 residues. The CDR3 bases are TGCGCCAGCAGCTTGGTTTACGGGGGAGAAGAGACCCAGTACTTC. Amino acids: CASSLVYGGEETQYF.

This clonotype appeared many times. V usage is TRBV6-1 and J usage is TRBJ2-2; D unresolved. The length of the CDR3 is 13 residues. Trimming shortened V by 6 bases and J by 7 bases, and 12 bases separated the two germline ends. From germline, CDR1 is MNHNS and CDR2 SASEGT. The CDR3, as DNA: TGTGCCAGCAGCGAGACCCCCCGCGGGGAGCTGTTTTTT. Its translation: CASSETPRGELFF.

The chain carries TRBV7-3 and TRBJ2-2, with 8 bases that match TRBD2. CDR1 and CDR2 from the germline V gene are SGHTA and FQGTGA. The CDR3 sequence is 15 residues long. J lost 6 bases, V lost 4 bases, and 7 bases had no gene match. In DNA, the CDR3 is TGTGCCAGCAGCTCCTACGGGACTAGTGCCGGGGAGCTGTTTTTT. Translated: CASSSYGTSAGELFF.

This clonotype was counted a few times. The chain links TRBV6-1 to TRBJ1-1, with D possibly TRBD1 on 5 matching bases. The CDR3 is 14 residues long. Between the trimmed V and J ends, which lost 7 bases and 5 bases, there was a span of 17 bases. Germline loops: CDR1 MNHNS, CDR2 SASEGT. DNA for the CDR3: TGTGCCAGCATCATACCGGGACTGTGGACTGAAGCTTTCTTT. Its protein is CASIIPGLWTEAFF.

This clonotype appeared a few times. The chain couples TRBV12-5 to TRBJ1-5; D is possibly TRBD1 (6 bases). Germline CDR1 LGHNT, CDR2 FRNRAP. The V gene lost 7 bases and the J gene lost 4 bases, with 20 bases spanning the gap. The CDR3 extends over 16 amino acids. In DNA form, the CDR3 reads TGTGCTAGTGCCATTACACCCGGGACATTGAATCAGCCCCAGCATTTT. This sequence encodes CASAITPGTLNQPQHF.

In its sample, this clonotype was seen a few times. The chain combines TRBV3-1 with TRBJ2-7, with TRBD1 matching over 7 bases. The V segment lost 2 bases and the J segment 7 bases; nucleotides outside the gene matches: 2. The CDR3 consists of 12 residues. Looked up from germline, CDR1 is LGHDT and CDR2 is YNNKEL (reference sequence). CDR3 residues: CASSQLTGEQYF. As DNA, the CDR3 is TGTGCCAGCAGCCAATTGACAGGGGAGCAGTACTTC.

V is TRBV11-3 and J is TRBJ2-2; 8 bases fit TRBD1. J gave up 6 bases and V 1 base, and 4 bases lay outside the gene matches. CDR1 is SGHNT and CDR2 is YENEEA in the germline V gene. The CDR3 has 15 amino acids. CDR3 in amino acids: CASSLGTGRAGELFF. The CDR3, as DNA: TGTGCCAGCAGCTTAGGGACAGGGAGAGCCGGGGAGCTGTTTTTT.

This clonotype showed up many times. This chain links TRBV6-1 with TRBJ2-5; TRBD1 matches 9 bases. Germline V gives CDR1 MNHNS, CDR2 SASEGT. CDR3 length: 14 residues. The ends lost 4 bases at V and 4 bases at J; junction bases unmatched: 4. In DNA form, the CDR3 reads TGTGCCAGCAGTGCCCGGGACAGGGTAGAGACCCAGTACTTC. The encoded protein is CASSARDRVETQYF.